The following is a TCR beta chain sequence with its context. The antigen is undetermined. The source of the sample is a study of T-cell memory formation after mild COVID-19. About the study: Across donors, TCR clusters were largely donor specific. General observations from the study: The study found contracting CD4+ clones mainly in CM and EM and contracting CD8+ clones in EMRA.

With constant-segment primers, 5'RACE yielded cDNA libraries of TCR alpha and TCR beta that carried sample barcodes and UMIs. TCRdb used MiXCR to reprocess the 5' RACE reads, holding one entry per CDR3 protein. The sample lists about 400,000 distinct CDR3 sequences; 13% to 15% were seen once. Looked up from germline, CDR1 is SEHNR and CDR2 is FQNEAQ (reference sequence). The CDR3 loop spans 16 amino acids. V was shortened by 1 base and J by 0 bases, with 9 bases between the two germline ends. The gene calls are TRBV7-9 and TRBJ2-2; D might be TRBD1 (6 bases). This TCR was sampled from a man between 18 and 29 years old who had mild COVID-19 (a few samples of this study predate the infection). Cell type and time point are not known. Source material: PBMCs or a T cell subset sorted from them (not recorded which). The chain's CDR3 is CASSLVKGANTGELFF. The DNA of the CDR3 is TGTGCCAGCAGCTTAGTAAAGGGGGCGAACACCGGGGAGCTGTTTTTT.